Presented here are 5 T cell receptor beta chains from one specimen sequenced in a study of cytomegalovirus exposure and HLA in healthy donors. Sequencing was performed with immunoSEQ multiplex PCR; in TCRdb, only in-frame clones are kept and a portion is missing. The profile covers roughly 100,000 clones, with about 88% appearing a single time and about 4% taken by the ten largest. The sample taken for sequencing was PBMCs. All receptors derive from a woman under 30 in good health and CMV-seropositive.

The CDR3 region is CASSRDRGHNEQFF. The CDR3 nucleotides are TGTGCCAGCAGCCGGGACAGGGGCCACAATGAGCAGTTCTTC. V gene TRBV14 combines with J gene TRBJ2-1; 10 bases are shared with TRBD1. Germline CDR1 SGHDN, CDR2 FVKESK. Trimming took 4 bases from V and 5 from J; bases not matched to a gene: 2. This CDR3 region has 14 residues.

The chain recombines TRBV29-1 with TRBJ2-1, with 8 bases fitting TRBD2. CDR3 length equals 13 residues. V shed 8 bases and J 6 bases; nucleotides not matched to a gene: 9. Germline assignment: CDR1 SQVTM and CDR2 ANQGSEA. The CDR3 coding sequence is TGCAGCACCTCAGCGGGAGTTAGCAATGAGCAGTTCTTC. Encoded protein: CSTSAGVSNEQFF.

This clone was picked up one time. This chain connects TRBV14 to TRBJ2-1; 12 bases agree with TRBD2. The CDR3 is made up of 16 amino acids. Germline V gives CDR1 SGHDN, CDR2 FVKESK. V lost 4 bases to trimming and J lost 8 bases; unmatched junction nucleotides: 9. The CDR3 spells CASSRLAGESAHEQFF. The CDR3 bases are TGTGCCAGCAGCCGACTAGCGGGAGAGTCGGCCCATGAGCAGTTCTTC.

The chain uses TRBV5-4 and TRBJ1-5; D not certain. The V end lost 0 bases, the J end lost 2 bases, and 9 bases lay between the germline ends. CDR3 length: 15 amino acids. Germline-derived CDR1 and CDR2 are SGHNT and YYREEE (reference sequence). In DNA form, the CDR3 reads TGTGCCAGCAGCTTGGGTGGCGGGCGCAATCAGCCCCAGCATTTT. Encoded protein: CASSLGGGRNQPQHF.

V is TRBV12-5 and J is TRBJ2-3, with TRBD2 identical over 7 bases. With 1 base clipped from V and 1 base from J, the junction kept 14 bases outside the gene matches. The germline CDR1 and CDR2 sequences are LGHNT and FRNRAP. The CDR3 is 19 residues long. The DNA of the CDR3 is TGTGCTAGTGGTTTGGCTCCGCGTTGGGAGGGCCGGGGCACAGATACGCAGTATTTT. It encodes CASGLAPRWEGRGTDTQYF.